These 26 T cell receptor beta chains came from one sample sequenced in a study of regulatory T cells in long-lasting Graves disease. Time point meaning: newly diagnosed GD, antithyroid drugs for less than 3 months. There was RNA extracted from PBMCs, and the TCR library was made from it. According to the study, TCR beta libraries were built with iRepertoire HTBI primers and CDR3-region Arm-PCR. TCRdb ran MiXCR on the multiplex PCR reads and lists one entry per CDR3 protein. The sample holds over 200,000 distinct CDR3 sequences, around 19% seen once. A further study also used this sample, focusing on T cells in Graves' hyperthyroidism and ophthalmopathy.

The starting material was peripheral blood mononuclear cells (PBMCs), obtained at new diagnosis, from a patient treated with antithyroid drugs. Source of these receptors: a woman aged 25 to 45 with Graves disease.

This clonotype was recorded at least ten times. CDR3 loop: CSASQGSVLGGPLHF. The CDR3 DNA is TGCAGTGCTAGTCAGGGCTCAGTTTTAGGCGGACCCCTCCACTTT. This chain joins TRBV20-1 and TRBJ1-6, with TRBD1 as a possible D gene (5 bases). The CDR3 sequence is 15 residues long. Germline loops: CDR1 DFQATT, CDR2 SNEGSKA (reference sequence). Trimming removed 3 bases at V and 12 bases at J, with 21 bases between.

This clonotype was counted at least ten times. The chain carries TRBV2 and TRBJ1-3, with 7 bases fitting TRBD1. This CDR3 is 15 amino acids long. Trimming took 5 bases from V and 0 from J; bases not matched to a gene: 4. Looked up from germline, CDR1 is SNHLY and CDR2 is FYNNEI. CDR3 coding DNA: TGTGCCAGCAGTTCCGGGACAGCCTCTGGAAACACCATATATTTT. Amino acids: CASSSGTASGNTIYF.

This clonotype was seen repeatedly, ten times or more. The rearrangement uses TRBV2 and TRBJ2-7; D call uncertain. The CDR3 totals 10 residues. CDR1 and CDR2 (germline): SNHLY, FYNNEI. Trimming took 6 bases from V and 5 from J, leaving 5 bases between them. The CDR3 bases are TGTGCCAGCAGGCGCAACGAGCAGTACTTC. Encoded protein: CASRRNEQYF.

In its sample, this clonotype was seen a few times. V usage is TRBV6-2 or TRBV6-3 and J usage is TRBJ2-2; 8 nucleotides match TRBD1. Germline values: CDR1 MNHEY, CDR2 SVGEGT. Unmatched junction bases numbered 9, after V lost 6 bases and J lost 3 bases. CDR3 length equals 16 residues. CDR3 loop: CASSPSPGQDTGELFF. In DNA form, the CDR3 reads TGTGCCAGCAGCCCATCCCCGGGACAGGACACCGGGGAGCTGTTTTTT.

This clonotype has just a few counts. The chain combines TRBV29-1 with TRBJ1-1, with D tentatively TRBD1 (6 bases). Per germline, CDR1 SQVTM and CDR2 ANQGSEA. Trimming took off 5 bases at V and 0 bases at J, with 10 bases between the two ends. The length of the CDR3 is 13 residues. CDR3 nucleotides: TGCAGCGTTAAACAGGGTTTGAACACTGAAGCTTTCTTT. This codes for CSVKQGLNTEAFF.

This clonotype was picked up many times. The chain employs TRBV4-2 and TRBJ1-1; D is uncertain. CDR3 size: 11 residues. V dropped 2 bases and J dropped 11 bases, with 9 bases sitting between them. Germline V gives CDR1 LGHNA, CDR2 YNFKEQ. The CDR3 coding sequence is TGTGCCAGCAGCCAACCCGGCCTTGCTTTCTTT. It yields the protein CASSQPGLAFF.

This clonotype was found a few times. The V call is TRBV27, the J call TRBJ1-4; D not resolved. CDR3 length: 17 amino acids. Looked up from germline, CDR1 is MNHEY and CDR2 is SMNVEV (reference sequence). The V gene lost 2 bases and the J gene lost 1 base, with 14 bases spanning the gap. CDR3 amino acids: CASSLLHSRGTNEKLFF. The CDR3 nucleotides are TGTGCCAGCAGTTTACTGCACTCCCGGGGAACTAATGAAAAACTGTTTTTT.

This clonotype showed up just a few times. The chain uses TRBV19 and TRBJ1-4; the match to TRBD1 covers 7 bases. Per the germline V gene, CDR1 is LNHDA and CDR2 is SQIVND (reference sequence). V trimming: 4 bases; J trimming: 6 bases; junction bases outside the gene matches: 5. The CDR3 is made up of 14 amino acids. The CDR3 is CASSRQGFDEKLFF. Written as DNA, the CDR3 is TGTGCCAGTAGTAGACAGGGTTTTGATGAAAAACTGTTTTTT.

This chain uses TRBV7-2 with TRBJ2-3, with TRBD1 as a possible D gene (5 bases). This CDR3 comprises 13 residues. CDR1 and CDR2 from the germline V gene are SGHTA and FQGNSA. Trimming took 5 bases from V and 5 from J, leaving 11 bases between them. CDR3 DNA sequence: TGTGCCAGCAGCGGACACCTCCTAGATACGCAGTATTTT. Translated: CASSGHLLDTQYF.

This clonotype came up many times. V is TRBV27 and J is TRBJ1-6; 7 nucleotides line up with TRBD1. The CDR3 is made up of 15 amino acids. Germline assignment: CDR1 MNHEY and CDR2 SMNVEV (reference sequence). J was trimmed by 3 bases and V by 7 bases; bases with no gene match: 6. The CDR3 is CASNPRGVYNSPLHF. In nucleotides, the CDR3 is TGTGCCAGCAACCCCAGGGGGGTCTATAATTCACCCCTCCACTTT.

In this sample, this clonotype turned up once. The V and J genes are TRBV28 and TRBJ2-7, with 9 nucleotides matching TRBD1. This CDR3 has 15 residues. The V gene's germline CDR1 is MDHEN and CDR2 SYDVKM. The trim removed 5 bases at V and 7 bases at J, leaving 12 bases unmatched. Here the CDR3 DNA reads TGTGCCAGCAGTGACCCGGGACAGGGCTCTTGGGAGCAGTACTTC. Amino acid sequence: CASSDPGQGSWEQYF.

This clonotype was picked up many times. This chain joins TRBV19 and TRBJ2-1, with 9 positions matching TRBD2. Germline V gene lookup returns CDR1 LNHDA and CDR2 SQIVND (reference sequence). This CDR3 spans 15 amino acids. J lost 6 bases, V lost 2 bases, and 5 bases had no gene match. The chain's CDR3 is CASSIIAGGLNEQFF. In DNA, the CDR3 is TGTGCCAGTAGTATAATCGCGGGGGGGCTCAATGAGCAGTTCTTC.

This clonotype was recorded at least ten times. CDR3 sequence (DNA): TGTGCCAGCAGGAAGGGAGACATCTACGAGCAGTACTTC. Amino acid sequence: CASRKGDIYEQYF. The rearrangement joins TRBV27 to TRBJ2-7, with D perhaps TRBD2 (5 bases). Germline values: CDR1 MNHEY, CDR2 SMNVEV (reference sequence). V was cut by 6 bases and J by 3 bases, with 12 bases left in between. The CDR3 length is 13 residues.

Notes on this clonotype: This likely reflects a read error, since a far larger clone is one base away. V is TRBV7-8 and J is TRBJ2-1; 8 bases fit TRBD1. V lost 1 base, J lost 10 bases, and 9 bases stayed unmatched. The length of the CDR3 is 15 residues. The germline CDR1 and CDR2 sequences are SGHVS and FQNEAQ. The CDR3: CASSLEDRVGHEQFF. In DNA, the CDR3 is TGTGCCAGCAGCTTAGAGGACAGGGTAGGCCACGAGCAGTTCTTC.

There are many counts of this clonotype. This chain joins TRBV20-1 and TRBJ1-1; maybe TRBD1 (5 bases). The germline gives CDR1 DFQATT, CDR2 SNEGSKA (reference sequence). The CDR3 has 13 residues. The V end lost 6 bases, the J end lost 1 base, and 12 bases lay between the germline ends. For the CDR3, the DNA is TGCAGTGCAAGGGGAGGAGGGAACACTGAAGCTTTCTTT. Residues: CSARGGGNTEAFF.

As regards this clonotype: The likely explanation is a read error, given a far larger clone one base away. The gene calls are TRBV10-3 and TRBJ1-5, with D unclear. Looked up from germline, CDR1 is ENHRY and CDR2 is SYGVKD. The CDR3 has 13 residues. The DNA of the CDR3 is TGTGCCACCAGTGATCGGGCGCATCAGCCCCAGCATTTT. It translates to CATSDRAHQPQHF.

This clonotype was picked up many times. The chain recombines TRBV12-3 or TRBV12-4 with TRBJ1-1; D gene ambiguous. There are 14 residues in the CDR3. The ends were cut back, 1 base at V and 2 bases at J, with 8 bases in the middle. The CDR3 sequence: CASSLGGFNTEAFF. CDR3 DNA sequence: TGTGCCAGCAGTTTAGGAGGGTTTAACACTGAAGCTTTCTTT.

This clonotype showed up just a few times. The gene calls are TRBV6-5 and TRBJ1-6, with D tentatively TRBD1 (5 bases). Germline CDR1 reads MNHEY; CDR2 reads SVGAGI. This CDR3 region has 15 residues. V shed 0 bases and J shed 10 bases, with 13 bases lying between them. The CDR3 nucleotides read TGTGCCAGCAGTTACTCGCCAGGGACCTTCTCACCCCTCCACTTT. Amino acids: CASSYSPGTFSPLHF.

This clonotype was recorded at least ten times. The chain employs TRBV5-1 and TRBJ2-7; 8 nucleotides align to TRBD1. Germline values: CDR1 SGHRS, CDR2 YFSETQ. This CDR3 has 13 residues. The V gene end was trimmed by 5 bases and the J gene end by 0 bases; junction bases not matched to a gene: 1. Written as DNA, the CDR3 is TGCGCCAGCAGTACAGGGGGCTCCTACGAGCAGTACTTC. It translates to CASSTGGSYEQYF.

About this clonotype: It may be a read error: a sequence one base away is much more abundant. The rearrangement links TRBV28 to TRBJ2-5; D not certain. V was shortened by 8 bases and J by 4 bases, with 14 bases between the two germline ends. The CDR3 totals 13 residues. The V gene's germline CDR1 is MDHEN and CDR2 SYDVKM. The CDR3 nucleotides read TGTGCCAGCGGTGGCGTGATACGAGAGACCCAGTACTTC. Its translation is CASGGVIRETQYF. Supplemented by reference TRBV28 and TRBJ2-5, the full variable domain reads DVKVTQSSRYLVKRTGEKVFLECVQDMDHENMFWYRQDPGLGLRLIYFSYDVKMKEKGDIPEGYSVSREKKERFSLILESASTNQTSMYLCASGGVIRETQYFGPGTRLLVL.

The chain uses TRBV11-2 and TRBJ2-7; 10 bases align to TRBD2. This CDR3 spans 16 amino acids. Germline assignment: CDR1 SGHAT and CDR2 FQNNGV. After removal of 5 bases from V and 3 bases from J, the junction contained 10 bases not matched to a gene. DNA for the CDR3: TGTGCCAGCAGCCCTTCAAGGTCTAGCGGGAGCTACGAGCAGTACTTC. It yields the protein CASSPSRSSGSYEQYF.

The CDR3 here is CASSQGFQPQHF. CDR3 coding DNA: TGTGCCAGCAGCCAGGGTTTTCAGCCCCAGCATTTT. V gene TRBV27 combines with J gene TRBJ1-5, with TRBD1 as a possible D gene (5 bases). The CDR3 totals 12 residues. CDR1 is MNHEY, CDR2 SMNVEV, per germline (reference sequence). V shed 6 bases and J shed 6 bases, with 9 bases lying between them.

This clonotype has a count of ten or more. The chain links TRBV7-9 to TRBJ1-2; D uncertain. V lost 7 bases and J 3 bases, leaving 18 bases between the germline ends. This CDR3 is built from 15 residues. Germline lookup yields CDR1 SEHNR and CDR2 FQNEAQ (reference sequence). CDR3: CASNPGSGAYYGYTF. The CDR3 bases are TGTGCCAGCAACCCAGGTTCGGGTGCCTACTATGGCTACACCTTC.

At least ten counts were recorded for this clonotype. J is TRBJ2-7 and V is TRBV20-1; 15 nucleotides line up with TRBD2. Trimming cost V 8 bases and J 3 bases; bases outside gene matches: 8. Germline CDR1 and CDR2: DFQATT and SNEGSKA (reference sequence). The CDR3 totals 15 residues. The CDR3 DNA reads TGCAGTATCCAACCGGGACTAGCGGGGGGCTACGAGCAGTACTTC. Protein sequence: CSIQPGLAGGYEQYF.

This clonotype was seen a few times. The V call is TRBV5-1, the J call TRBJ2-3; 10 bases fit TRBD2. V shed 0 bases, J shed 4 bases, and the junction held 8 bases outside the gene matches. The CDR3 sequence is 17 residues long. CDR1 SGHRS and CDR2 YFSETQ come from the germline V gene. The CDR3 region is CASSLAASGGGADTQYF. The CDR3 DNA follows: TGCGCCAGCAGCTTGGCTGCTAGCGGGGGCGGCGCAGATACGCAGTATTTT.

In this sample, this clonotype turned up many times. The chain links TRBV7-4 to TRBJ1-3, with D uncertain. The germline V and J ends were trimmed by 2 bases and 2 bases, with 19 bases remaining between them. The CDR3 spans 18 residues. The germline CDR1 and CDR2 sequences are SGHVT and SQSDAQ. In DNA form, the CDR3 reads TGTGCCAGCAGCTTATACAAGAAACCTCGCCCGGCTGGAAACACCATATATTTT. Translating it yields CASSLYKKPRPAGNTIYF.